The clone carrying this T cell receptor beta chain was found once. Both CD4+ and CD8+ T cells were negatively isolated, and TEMRA cells underwent FACS enrichment. Reverse transcription of 0.5 to 1 ug RNA was performed with random hexamers. Multiplex immunoSEQ PCR targeted 54 Vbeta and 13 Jbeta TCR beta segments. TCRdb fed the immunoSEQ multiplex PCR reads into MiXCR, producing one record per CDR3 protein. The table records hundreds of thousands of distinct CDR3 sequences, 85% to 95% of them present only once. The data were taken from a study of CD8 T cells in Susac syndrome. Deletions cut 1 base from V and 2 bases from J, with 9 bases between. CDR3 length: 14 amino acids. Germline CDR1 LNHNV, CDR2 YYDKDF (reference sequence).

The receptor was derived from a human donor with multiple sclerosis. Sequenced sample: CD4+ T cells from PBMCs. This sequence joins TRBV15 and TRBJ2-7, with TRBD2 as a possible D gene (5 bases). CDR3 coding DNA: TGTGCCACCAGCAGAGGAGGGAAAACCTACGAGCAGTACGTC. Translating it yields CATSRGGKTYEQYV.